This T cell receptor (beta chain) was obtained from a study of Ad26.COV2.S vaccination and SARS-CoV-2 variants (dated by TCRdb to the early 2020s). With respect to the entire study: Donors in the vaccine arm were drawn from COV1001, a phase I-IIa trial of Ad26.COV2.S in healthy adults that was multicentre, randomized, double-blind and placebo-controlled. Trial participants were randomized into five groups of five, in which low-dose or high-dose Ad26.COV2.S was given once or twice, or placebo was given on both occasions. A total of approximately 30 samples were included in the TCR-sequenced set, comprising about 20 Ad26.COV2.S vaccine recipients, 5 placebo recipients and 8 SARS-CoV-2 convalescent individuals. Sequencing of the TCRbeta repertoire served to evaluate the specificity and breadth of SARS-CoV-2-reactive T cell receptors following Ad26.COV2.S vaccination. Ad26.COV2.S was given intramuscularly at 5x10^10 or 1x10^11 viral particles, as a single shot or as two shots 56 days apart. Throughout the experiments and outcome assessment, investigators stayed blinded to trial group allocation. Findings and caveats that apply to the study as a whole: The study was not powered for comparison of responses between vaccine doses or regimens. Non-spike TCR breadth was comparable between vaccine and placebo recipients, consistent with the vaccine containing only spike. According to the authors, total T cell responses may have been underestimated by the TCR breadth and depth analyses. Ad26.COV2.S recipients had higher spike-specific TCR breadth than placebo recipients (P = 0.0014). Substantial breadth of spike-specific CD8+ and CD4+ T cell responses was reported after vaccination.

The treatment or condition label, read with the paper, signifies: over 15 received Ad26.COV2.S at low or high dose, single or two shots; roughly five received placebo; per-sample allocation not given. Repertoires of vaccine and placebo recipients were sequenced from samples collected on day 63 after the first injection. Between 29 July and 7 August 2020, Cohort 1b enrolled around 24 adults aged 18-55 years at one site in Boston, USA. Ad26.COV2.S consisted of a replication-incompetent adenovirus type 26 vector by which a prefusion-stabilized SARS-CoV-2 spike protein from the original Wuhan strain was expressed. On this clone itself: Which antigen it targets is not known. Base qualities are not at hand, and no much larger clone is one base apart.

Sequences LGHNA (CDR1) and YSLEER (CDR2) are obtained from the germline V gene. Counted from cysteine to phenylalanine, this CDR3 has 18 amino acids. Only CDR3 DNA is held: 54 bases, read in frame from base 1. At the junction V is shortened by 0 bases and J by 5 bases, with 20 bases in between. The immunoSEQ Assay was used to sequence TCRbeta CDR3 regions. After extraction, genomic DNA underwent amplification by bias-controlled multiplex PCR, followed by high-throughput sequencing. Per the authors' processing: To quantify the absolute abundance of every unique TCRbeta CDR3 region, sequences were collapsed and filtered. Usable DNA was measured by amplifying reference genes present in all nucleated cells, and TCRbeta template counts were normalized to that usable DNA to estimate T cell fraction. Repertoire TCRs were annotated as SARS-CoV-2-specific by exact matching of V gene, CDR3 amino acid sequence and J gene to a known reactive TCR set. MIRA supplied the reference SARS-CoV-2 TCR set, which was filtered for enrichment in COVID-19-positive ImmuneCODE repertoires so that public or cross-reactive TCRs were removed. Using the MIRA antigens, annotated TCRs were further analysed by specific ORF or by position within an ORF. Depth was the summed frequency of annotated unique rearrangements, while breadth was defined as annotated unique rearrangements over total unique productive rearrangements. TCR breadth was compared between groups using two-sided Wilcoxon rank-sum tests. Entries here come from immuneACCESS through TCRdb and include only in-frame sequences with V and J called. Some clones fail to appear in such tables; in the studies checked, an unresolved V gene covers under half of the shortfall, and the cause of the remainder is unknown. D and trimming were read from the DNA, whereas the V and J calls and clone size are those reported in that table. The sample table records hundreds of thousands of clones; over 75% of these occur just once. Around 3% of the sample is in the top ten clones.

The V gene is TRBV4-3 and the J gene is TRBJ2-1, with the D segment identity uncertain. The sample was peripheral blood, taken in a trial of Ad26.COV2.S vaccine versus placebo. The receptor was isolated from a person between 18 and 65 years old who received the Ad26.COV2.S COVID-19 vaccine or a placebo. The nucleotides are TGCGCCAGCAGCCAAGAATTTAGTAGAGGTAGACCAAACAATGAGCAGTTCTTC. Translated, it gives CASSQEFSRGRPNNEQFF.